Following are 8 T cell receptor beta chains from one sample sequenced in a study of beta chain features in type 1 diabetes (dated by TCRdb to the late 2010s). Library construction relied on the immunoSEQ multiplex PCR assay. The High Capacity cDNA Reverse Transcription Kit was used to reverse transcribe all of the isolated RNA, meaning that expressed TCRB transcripts were what got sequenced. The clones in this table, taken by TCRdb from immuneACCESS, are in-frame only. Not every clone is retained; where verified, under half of the shortfall comes from an unresolved V gene, and the cause of the rest is unknown. The sample yields 600,000 to 700,000 clones; roughly 13% were counted once. The top ten hold approximately 0.02% of the sample. These receptors have no identified antigens. Study-wide conclusions, independent of this receptor: A moderate but significant shortening of TCRB CDR3 length was observed in type 1 diabetes patients in all four CD4+ subsets.

The sample comprised naive CD4+ T cells from blood. Taken with the paper, the label for cell subset or site translates to: true naive CD4+ T cells. The receptors were sampled from a man younger than 35 with type 1 diabetes.

About this clone: The same CDR3 can be traced to other DNA sequences in this sample. CDR3 in DNA: TGTGCCAGCAGCTTGACAGGGACTAACACTGAAGCTTTCTTT. It is translated as CASSLTGTNTEAFF. The chain carries TRBV7-9 and TRBJ1-1; the match to TRBD1 covers 7 bases. There are 14 residues in the CDR3. Germline V lookup: CDR1 SEHNR, CDR2 FQNEAQ (reference sequence). V lost 3 bases and J lost 2; bases outside the gene matches: 3.

This chain connects TRBV5-6 to TRBJ2-2; D call uncertain. CDR1 is SGHDT, CDR2 YYEEEE, per germline. The CDR3 consists of 11 residues. V dropped 5 bases and J dropped 7 bases, with 6 bases sitting between them. The CDR3: CASRSGGELFF. The CDR3 DNA sequence: TGTGCCAGCAGGTCTGGCGGGGAGCTGTTTTTT.

Regarding this clone: Distinct nucleotide sequences in the sample also encode this CDR3. The J gene is TRBJ1-1, the V gene TRBV29-1; D possibly corresponds to TRBD1 (5 bases). This CDR3 contains 13 residues. The germline gives CDR1 SQVTM, CDR2 ANQGSEA. Trimming shortened V by 3 bases and J by 4 bases, and 12 bases separated the two germline ends. The CDR3 coding sequence is TGCAGCGTTGAGGGGAGGGGAGGCACTGAAGCTTTCTTT. Translation: CSVEGRGGTEAFF.

This rearrangement joins TRBV30 to TRBJ1-6; a weak D match, TRBD1 (5 bases). V lost 0 bases and J lost 9, with 12 bases in between. The V gene's germline CDR1 is GTSNPN and CDR2 SVGIG (reference sequence). The CDR3 runs 14 residues. The CDR3 here is CAWSVAGGGSPLHF. CDR3 DNA sequence: TGTGCCTGGAGTGTAGCGGGGGGAGGTTCACCCCTCCACTTT.

The V call is TRBV6-1, the J call TRBJ1-3, with D perhaps matching TRBD1 (6 bases). Germline CDR1 MNHNS, CDR2 SASEGT. This CDR3 is built from 13 residues. V lost 8 bases and J 4 bases, leaving 12 bases between the germline ends. The CDR3 nucleotides read TGTGCCAGCCTCGGGGGCAGGGGAAACACCATATATTTT. Its protein is CASLGGRGNTIYF.

This clone was counted only a few times. V gene TRBV4-1 combines with J gene TRBJ2-1; D gene unclear. The length of the CDR3 is 13 residues. CDR1 is MGHRA, CDR2 YSYEKL, per germline. V gave up 0 bases and J gave up 4 bases, with 4 bases separating them. The CDR3 region has the DNA TGCGCCAGCAGCCAAGAATCATACAATGAGCAGTTCTTC. The encoded protein is CASSQESYNEQFF.

The V gene is TRBV30, the J gene TRBJ1-5; D gene unclear. Germline CDR1 is GTSNPN and CDR2 is SVGIG (reference sequence). V lost 2 bases to trimming and J lost 6 bases, with 11 bases between them. The CDR3 has 13 residues. In DNA form, the CDR3 reads TGTGCCTGGAGTCCCGACGGTGGTCAGCCCCAGCATTTT. This codes for CAWSPDGGQPQHF.

This clone was seen only a few times. The V and J genes are TRBV9 and TRBJ2-6; D unclear. Per germline, CDR1 SGDLS and CDR2 YYNGEE. The V gene lost 0 bases and the J gene lost 0 bases, with 7 bases spanning the gap. The CDR3 spans 16 residues. This chain's CDR3 is CASSVGSGSGANVLTF. The CDR3, as DNA: TGTGCCAGCAGCGTAGGTTCCGGCTCTGGGGCCAACGTCCTGACTTTC.